These T cell receptor beta chains were read from a single sample in a study of blood T cells in healthy people across ages. TCRdb re-derived calls from the 5' RACE reads in MiXCR, one entry per CDR3 protein. This table holds over 1,200,000 distinct CDR3 sequences, 59% found once. The specimen sequenced was blood. Every receptor here comes from a man aged 18 to 35 in good health. Both conserved end residues are part of each CDR3.

v_call cdr3_length cdr3_aa
TRBV5-1 15 CASSLRADSYNEQFF
TRBV20-1 16 CSARNDQGGSTDTQYF
TRBV20-1 16 CSARDPKTGGWPPLHF
TRBV5-6 14 CASSLRLEQETQYF
TRBV27 16 CASSPYYAGGSYEQYF
TRBV14 14 CASSPRTDHYGYTF
TRBV6-2/TRBV6-3 16 CASSYSIRAFQETQYF
TRBV29-1 14 CSVLPQSSYNEQFF
TRBV6-5 16 CASSYAGTGVANVLTF
TRBV30 15 CAWSGTPSSYNEQFF